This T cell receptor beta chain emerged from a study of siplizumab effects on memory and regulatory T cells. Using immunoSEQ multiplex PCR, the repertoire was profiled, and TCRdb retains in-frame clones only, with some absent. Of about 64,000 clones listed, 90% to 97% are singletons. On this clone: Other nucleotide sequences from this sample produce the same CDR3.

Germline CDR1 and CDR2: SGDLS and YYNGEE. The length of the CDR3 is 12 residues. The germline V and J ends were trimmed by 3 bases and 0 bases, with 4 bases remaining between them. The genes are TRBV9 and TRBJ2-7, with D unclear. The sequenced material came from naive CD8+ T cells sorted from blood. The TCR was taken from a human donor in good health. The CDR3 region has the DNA TGTGCCAGCAGCGGCAGCTCCTACGAGCAGTACTTC. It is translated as CASSGSSYEQYF.